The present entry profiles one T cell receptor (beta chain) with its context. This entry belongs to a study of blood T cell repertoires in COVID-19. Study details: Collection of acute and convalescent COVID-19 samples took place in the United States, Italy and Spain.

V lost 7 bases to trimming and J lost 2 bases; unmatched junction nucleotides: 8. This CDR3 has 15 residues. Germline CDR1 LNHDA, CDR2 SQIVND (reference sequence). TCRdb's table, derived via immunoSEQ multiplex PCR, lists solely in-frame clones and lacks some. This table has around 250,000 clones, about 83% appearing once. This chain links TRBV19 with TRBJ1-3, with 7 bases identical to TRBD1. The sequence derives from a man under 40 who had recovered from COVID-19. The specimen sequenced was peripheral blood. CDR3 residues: CASTQTGEAGNTIYF. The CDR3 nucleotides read TGTGCCAGTACCCAAACAGGGGAAGCTGGAAACACCATATATTTT. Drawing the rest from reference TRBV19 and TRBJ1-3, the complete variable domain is DGGITQSPKYLFRKEGQNVTLSCEQNLNHDAMYWYRQDPGQGLRLIYYSQIVNDFQKGDIAEGYSVSREKKESFPLTVTSAQKNPTAFYLCASTQTGEAGNTIYFGEGSWLTVV.